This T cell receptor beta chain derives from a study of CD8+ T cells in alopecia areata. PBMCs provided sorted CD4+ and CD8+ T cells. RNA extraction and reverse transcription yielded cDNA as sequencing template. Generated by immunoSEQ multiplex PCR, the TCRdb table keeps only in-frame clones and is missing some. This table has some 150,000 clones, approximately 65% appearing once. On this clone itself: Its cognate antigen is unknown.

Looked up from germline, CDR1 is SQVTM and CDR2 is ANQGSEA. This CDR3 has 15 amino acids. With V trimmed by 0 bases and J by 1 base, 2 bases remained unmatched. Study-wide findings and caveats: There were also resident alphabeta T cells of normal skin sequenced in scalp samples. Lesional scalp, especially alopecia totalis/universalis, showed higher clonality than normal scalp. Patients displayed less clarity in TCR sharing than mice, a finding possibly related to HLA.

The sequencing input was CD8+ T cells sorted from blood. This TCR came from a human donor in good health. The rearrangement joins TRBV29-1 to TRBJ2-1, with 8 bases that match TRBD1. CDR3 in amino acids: CSVEDRDRSYNEQFF. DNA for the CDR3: TGCAGCGTTGAAGATCGGGACAGGTCCTACAATGAGCAGTTCTTC.